In its sample, the clone carrying this T cell receptor (beta chain) was seen a few times. Its antigen remains unidentified. During the collection period, no donor immune events like infections were recorded. The method was immunoSEQ multiplex PCR; TCRdb's version includes in-frame clones alone and lacks a portion of them. This table has some 95,000 clones, around 90% appearing once. This specimen comes from a study of identifying expanded T cells in peripheral blood. Germline CDR1 and CDR2: SNHLY and FYNNEI. This CDR3 spans 14 amino acids. V was pared by 3 bases and J by 4 bases, with 12 bases between. Study-wide results and caveats: Variance in clone template counts between approximately two-week samples significantly increased with total template count across all healthy donors. Roughly 1.2 clones differed between technical replicates, versus around 16 and 19 over time.

This receptor was identified in a person aged 18 to 69 in good health. The sequenced sample was blood. The rearrangement joins TRBV2 to TRBJ1-2, with D maybe TRBD1 (6 bases). The CDR3 nucleotides are TGTGCCAGCAGTGACCAGGGGTTTGGCTATGGCTACACCTTC. Protein product: CASSDQGFGYGYTF. The full variable domain, in which reference TRBV2 and TRBJ1-2 provide the parts outside the CDR3, is EPEVTQTPSHQVTQMGQEVILRCVPISNHLYFYWYRQILGQKVEFLVSFYNNEISEKSEIFDDQFSVERPDGSNFTLKIRSTKLEDSAMYFCASSDQGFGYGYTFGSGTRLTVV.